These T cell receptor beta chains were read from a single sample in a study of OX40 agonist ivuxolimab in advanced cancers. Here immunoSEQ multiplex PCR was the method, and the copy in TCRdb shows in-frame clones only, minus some. The sample contains about 69,000 clones, around 89% of which appear only once. Sample: CD4+ or CD8+ T cells sorted from blood, taken in a trial of the OX40 agonist ivuxolimab. The source is an adult with an advanced solid tumor such as melanoma, head and neck, liver or kidney cancer. CDR3s include the opening cysteine and the closing phenylalanine or tryptophan. Rows give clone size only sometimes, using once, few, many, or a class for an expanded clone.

clone size	V gene	CDR3 protein
NA	TRBV7-8	CASSPPRDEQYF
NA	TRBV7-2	CASNWLGTDTQYF
NA	TRBV11-2	CASSSREGDYNEQFF
NA	TRBV7-9	CASSLSRVETQYF
NA	TRBV5-1	CASSLGRGLSYEQYF
NA	TRBV4-3	CASSQGGGITDTQYF
NA	TRBV9	CASSVAPSTGELFF
NA	TRBV5-6	CASSYLGQLNTEAFF
NA	TRBV19	CASRDYNEQFF
NA	TRBV7-3	CASSNTGELFF
NA	TRBV18	CASSPGTKEVF
NA	TRBV9	CASSLGQKNYGYTF
NA	TRBV7-6	CASSPRSGGGVETQYF
once	TRBV15	CATSRDSSLYEQFF
NA	TRBV29-1	CSVTRGRNTEAFF
NA	TRBV21-1	CASEKGHLAKNIQYF
NA	TRBV5-1	CASSLDVQGATGANVLTF
once	TRBV7-3	CASSLLAGGPDTGELFF
NA	TRBV7-2	CASSFLGVGSTDTQYF
once	TRBV11-2	CASSLDRWGEQYF
NA	TRBV5-4	CASSLAGASSYNEQFF
NA	TRBV7-2	CASSHWTVAKNIQYF
NA	TRBV6-5	CASGDRSETQYF
once	TRBV7-2	CASSLLQYPTDTQYF
NA	TRBV29-1	CSVGPGLETQYF
NA	TRBV6-5	CASRRRTGTNQPQHF
few	TRBV29-1	CSVGQNSGNTIYF
NA	TRBV28	CASSAARPSTDTQYF
NA	TRBV19	CASIMEGIQFF
NA	TRBV7-2	CASSLGGLGIVQFF
NA	TRBV21-1	CASSKDRGRGELFF
once	TRBV18	CASSPTSGSFYEQYF
NA	TRBV19	CASSPDRSTEAFF
NA	TRBV19	CASSLNRDSYNEQFF
NA	TRBV19	CASTQAGEETQYF
NA	TRBV7-9	CASSLEQIYNEQFF
once	TRBV6-6	CASSNPPIQQYF
NA	TRBV28	CASSSPTPGNYGYTF
few	TRBV7-2	CASSRRQGGSGELFF
NA	TRBV27	CASSLAGFGYTF
NA	TRBV9	CASSGWTSGMQFF
NA	TRBV29-1	CSVDPDRIYGYTF
NA	TRBV5-1	CASSLSGTSGTRRGDTQYF
NA	TRBV29-1	CSVTLSSYNEQFF